The 8 T cell receptor beta chains reported below all come from one sample, sequenced in a study of CD8+CD57+ T cells in acquired aplastic anemia. Genomic DNA provided the template from which TCR beta VDJ and CDR3 profiles were obtained. TCRdb reanalysed the reads using MiXCR and keeps one entry per CDR3 protein. The repertoire holds some 190,000 distinct CDR3 sequences, with 46% as singletons. Sequenced: sorted CD4+, CD8+, or CD8+CD57+ T cells (not recorded which) from PBMCs. These receptors were taken from a human donor in good health.

The chain combines TRBV10-1 with TRBJ2-7; 7 bases are shared with TRBD2. The V and J ends lost 8 bases and 1 base, in that order; junction bases with no gene match: 11. Germline V CDR1 and CDR2: WNHNN, SYGVQD (reference sequence). This CDR3 has 15 residues. CDR3 sequence: CASRTRGVLSYEQYF. CDR3 nucleotides: TGCGCCAGCCGAACCCGGGGGGTCCTGTCCTACGAGCAGTACTTC.

CDR3 sequence: CAGSPGQGDEQYF. The CDR3 nucleotides read TGTGCCGGCTCACCGGGACAGGGAGACGAGCAGTACTTC. The rearrangement joins TRBV2 to TRBJ2-7; 9 bases match TRBD1. Trimming took 11 bases from V and 5 from J; bases not matched to a gene: 10. Per the germline V gene, CDR1 is SNHLY and CDR2 is FYNNEI. The CDR3 sequence is 13 residues long.

In this sample, this clonotype turned up a few times. V usage is TRBV2 and J usage is TRBJ1-1; weak D call: TRBD1 (5 bases). There are 15 residues in the CDR3. V was cut by 3 bases and J by 2 bases, with 13 bases left in between. Germline loops: CDR1 SNHLY, CDR2 FYNNEI. The CDR3, as DNA: TGTGCCAGCAGTGACGGGGCAGCCCTCAACACTGAAGCTTTCTTT. It specifies CASSDGAALNTEAFF. Supplemented by reference TRBV2 and TRBJ1-1, the full variable domain reads EPEVTQTPSHQVTQMGQEVILRCVPISNHLYFYWYRQILGQKVEFLVSFYNNEISEKSEIFDDQFSVERPDGSNFTLKIRSTKLEDSAMYFCASSDGAALNTEAFFGQGTRLTVV.

This clonotype was seen at least ten times. The chain carries TRBV10-3 and TRBJ2-1, with 10 bases fitting TRBD2. Germline V gives CDR1 ENHRY, CDR2 SYGVKD. V lost 2 bases, J lost 8 bases, and 6 bases stayed unmatched. There are 15 residues in the CDR3. CDR3 sequence (DNA): TGTGCCATCAGTGAGATGTCTAGCGGGAGTTATGAGCAGTTCTTC. Amino acids: CAISEMSSGSYEQFF.

With regard to this clonotype: This may stem from a read error, because a much larger clone lies one nucleotide away. This chain uses TRBV3-1 with TRBJ2-7; no firm D call. This CDR3 has 12 amino acids. V lost 3 bases and J 6 bases, leaving 9 bases between the germline ends. Germline CDR1 reads LGHDT; CDR2 reads YNNKEL (reference sequence). CDR3 DNA sequence: TGTGCCAGCAGCCATCGCGCTAGCGAGCAGTACTTC. The encoded protein is CASSHRASEQYF.

This clonotype came up many times. The chain joins TRBV7-9 to TRBJ2-7; the D is unclear. Germline CDR1 SEHNR, CDR2 FQNEAQ (reference sequence). The CDR3 runs 12 residues. The ends were cut back, 7 bases at V and 0 bases at J, with 7 bases in the middle. In nucleotides, the CDR3 is TGTGCCAGCACCCCTGGCTCCTACGAGCAGTACTTC. Protein sequence: CASTPGSYEQYF.

For this clonotype: Its ends do not fully match the called genes, so a read error is possible. The chain joins TRBV7-9 to TRBJ2-7, with D perhaps TRBD1 or TRBD2 (5 bases each). CDR1 and CDR2 (germline): SEHNR, FQNEAQ (reference sequence). The CDR3 extends over 15 amino acids. This CDR3 is CASSLAGPARTSALF. CDR3 coding DNA: TGTGCCAGCAGCTTAGCGGGACCGGCTAGAACTTCGGCCCTCTTC.

This clonotype was seen only once. V usage is TRBV6-4 and J usage is TRBJ1-5; D is possibly TRBD1 (6 bases). The germline V gene encodes CDR1 MRHNA and CDR2 SNTAGT. V lost 5 bases to trimming and J lost 2 bases, with 13 bases between them. The CDR3 runs 15 residues. The CDR3 DNA sequence: TGTGCCAGCAGTCCCGAGGACAGTGGCAATCAGCCCCAGCATTTT. Its protein is CASSPEDSGNQPQHF.